The 30 T cell receptor beta chains presented below share a single source sample, sequenced in a study of T cells in Graves' hyperthyroidism and ophthalmopathy. Amplified TCR beta CDR3 regions came from RNA transcripts. HTBI primers were employed in a first-round RT-PCR of the TCR CDR3. From the multiplex PCR reads, TCRdb called clonotypes with MiXCR, one entry per CDR3 protein. The table records over 400,000 distinct CDR3 sequences, under 25% of them present only once. The specimen sequenced was blood. These TCRs come from a woman between 70 and 85 years old with Graves' ophthalmopathy.

This clonotype came up a few times. This chain connects TRBV6-2 or TRBV6-3 to TRBJ1-1; no clear D. V lost 4 bases, J lost 8 bases, and 8 bases lay in between. The V gene's germline CDR1 is MNHEY and CDR2 SVGEGT. The CDR3 is 11 residues long. CDR3 residues: CASSSPGEAFF. Written as DNA, the CDR3 is TGTGCCAGCAGTTCGCCCGGAGAAGCTTTCTTT.

There are a few counts of this clonotype. This chain joins TRBV10-1 and TRBJ1-1; weak D call: TRBD1 (5 bases). The V gene's germline CDR1 is WNHNN and CDR2 SYGVQD (reference sequence). The CDR3 contains 12 residues. Trimming cost V 7 bases and J 2 bases, with 8 bases left between them. Here the CDR3 DNA reads TGCGCCAGCAAAGGGGCAAACACTGAAGCTTTCTTT. Protein sequence: CASKGANTEAFF.

For the CDR3, the DNA is TGTGCCAGCTCACCACCGGACAGGAGAGCCTACGAGCAGTACTTC. Its translation is CASSPPDRRAYEQYF. The chain uses TRBV18 and TRBJ2-7, with TRBD1 matching 7 bases. CDR3 length: 15 residues. Germline loops: CDR1 KGHSH, CDR2 LQKENI. V was clipped by 0 bases and J by 2 bases; unmatched bases: 4. Filled out from reference TRBV18 and TRBJ2-7, the complete variable domain reads NAGVMQNPRHLVRRRGQEARLRCSPMKGHSHVYWYRQLPEEGLKFMVYLQKENIIDESGMPKERFSAEFPKEGPSILRIQQVVRGDSAAYFCASSPPDRRAYEQYFGPGTRLTVT.

Only a few counts were recorded for this clonotype. The rearrangement uses TRBV7-8 and TRBJ2-1; D may be TRBD2 (5 bases). Trimming took off 0 bases at V and 6 bases at J, with 12 bases between the two ends. Germline loops: CDR1 SGHVS, CDR2 FQNEAQ. This CDR3 spans 15 amino acids. CDR3 loop: CASSLAPGMGNEQFF. The DNA for the CDR3 is TGTGCCAGCAGCTTAGCGCCGGGAATGGGCAATGAGCAGTTCTTC.

This chain uses TRBV7-8 with TRBJ1-2; D is ambiguous. The CDR3 runs to 13 residues. Deletions cut 5 bases from V and 1 base from J, with 8 bases between. Germline CDR1 reads SGHVS; CDR2 reads FQNEAQ. The CDR3, as DNA: TGTGCCAGCAGCCCATTGGGTAACTATGGCTACACCTTC. This gives the protein CASSPLGNYGYTF.

This clonotype was detected ten times or more. J is TRBJ2-1 and V is TRBV9; D is uncertain. The V and J ends lost 1 base and 6 bases respectively, with 14 bases between them. The CDR3 is made up of 15 amino acids. Germline assignment: CDR1 SGDLS and CDR2 YYNGEE. The CDR3 reads CASSVTQRPSNEQFF. The CDR3 region has the DNA TGTGCCAGCAGCGTAACTCAACGTCCGAGCAATGAGCAGTTCTTC.

The rearrangement links TRBV19 to TRBJ2-5, with TRBD2 identical over 14 bases. This CDR3 contains 15 residues. Trimming cost V 7 bases and J 2 bases; bases outside gene matches: 3. The germline V gene has CDR1 LNHDA and CDR2 SQIVND (reference sequence). In nucleotides, the CDR3 is TGTGCCAGTACCGGACTAGCGGGAGGTCAAGAGACCCAGTACTTC. It codes for CASTGLAGGQETQYF.

This clonotype showed up many times. The chain couples TRBV2 to TRBJ1-5; D is possibly TRBD1 (5 bases). Germline V gene lookup returns CDR1 SNHLY and CDR2 FYNNEI. V was clipped by 5 bases and J by 4 bases, with 12 bases between them. The CDR3 sequence is 14 residues long. CDR3 sequence (DNA): TGTGCCAGCAGTCTGGGGGAGGGAAATCAGCCCCAGCATTTT. Protein product: CASSLGEGNQPQHF.

The V call is TRBV19, the J call TRBJ1-3, with D hard to call. The CDR3 is made up of 16 amino acids. Germline values: CDR1 LNHDA, CDR2 SQIVND (reference sequence). V was shortened by 5 bases and J by 1 base, with 15 bases between the two germline ends. The CDR3 nucleotides read TGTGCCAGTAGTCTCCTCCCCGGGGTTTCTGGAAACACCATATATTTT. It encodes CASSLLPGVSGNTIYF. The whole variable domain, filled in from reference TRBV19 and TRBJ1-3, reads DGGITQSPKYLFRKEGQNVTLSCEQNLNHDAMYWYRQDPGQGLRLIYYSQIVNDFQKGDIAEGYSVSREKKESFPLTVTSAQKNPTAFYLCASSLLPGVSGNTIYFGEGSWLTVV.

This clonotype was seen more than once but under ten times. The chain combines TRBV6-1 with TRBJ1-5, with a possible D match to TRBD1 (6 bases). This CDR3 has 16 amino acids. Germline loops: CDR1 MNHNS, CDR2 SASEGT. V gave up 6 bases and J gave up 2 bases, with 17 bases separating them. CDR3 nucleotides: TGTGCCAGCAGCAAAAGGGGGGGGGCCGGCAATCAGCCCCAGCATTTT. It translates to CASSKRGGAGNQPQHF.

This clonotype was counted at least ten times. The rearrangement joins TRBV5-1 to TRBJ1-1; no clear D. The CDR3 extends over 15 amino acids. Trimming removed 1 base from V and 1 base from J, with 11 bases in between. Germline V gene lookup returns CDR1 SGHRS and CDR2 YFSETQ. The DNA of the CDR3 is TGCGCCAGCAGCTTGTTCGAGGGAAGGAACACTGAAGCTTTCTTT. Translation: CASSLFEGRNTEAFF.

This clonotype was seen more than once but under ten times. Germline and junction disagree at one end, which may indicate a read error. This chain's CDR3 is CSARDRTGGRETQYF. The CDR3 DNA reads TGCAGTGCTCGAGACCGGACAGGGGGACGGGAGACCCAGTACTTC. The chain couples TRBV20-1 to TRBJ2-5; TRBD1 agrees at 10 bases. Germline CDR1 DFQATT, CDR2 SNEGSKA (reference sequence). The CDR3 loop spans 15 amino acids.

This clonotype was found a few times. The CDR3 DNA is TGTGCCAGCACCCGGATAGAGGGGGCTGGAAACACCATATATTTT. Translation gives CASTRIEGAGNTIYF. The rearrangement uses TRBV2 and TRBJ1-3; weak D call: TRBD1 (6 bases). CDR1 SNHLY and CDR2 FYNNEI come from the germline V gene. The ends were cut back, 7 bases at V and 2 bases at J, with 15 bases in the middle. This CDR3 is 15 amino acids long.

This chain connects TRBV7-3 to TRBJ1-1; a possible D gene is TRBD1 (6 bases). CDR1 SGHTA and CDR2 FQGTGA come from the germline V gene. This CDR3 has 13 residues. V gave up 5 bases and J gave up 7 bases, with 14 bases separating them. The CDR3 reads CASSRGQNREAFF. CDR3 sequence (DNA): TGTGCCAGCAGCAGGGGACAAAACCGTGAAGCTTTCTTT.

This clonotype was found a few times. This rearrangement joins TRBV7-2 to TRBJ2-6; D possibly corresponds to TRBD2 (6 bases). Germline values: CDR1 SGHTA, CDR2 FQGNSA. The CDR3 covers 15 residues. V was shortened by 5 bases and J by 4 bases, with 12 bases between the two germline ends. This CDR3 is CASSPRGNGANVLTF. CDR3 bases: TGTGCCAGCAGCCCCCGGGGGAACGGGGCCAACGTCCTGACTTTC.

The CDR3 protein is CASSYRESKHF. The DNA of the CDR3 is TGTGCCAGCAGTTATCGGGAGTCGAAGCATTTT. The chain couples TRBV28 to TRBJ1-5; no clear D gene. The CDR3 runs 11 residues. The V gene's germline CDR1 is MDHEN and CDR2 SYDVKM. Between the trimmed V and J ends, which lost 4 bases and 14 bases, there was a span of 12 bases.

J is TRBJ2-7 and V is TRBV6-1; D ambiguous. Germline V gene lookup returns CDR1 MNHNS and CDR2 SASEGT. The CDR3 sequence is 9 residues long. In DNA form, the CDR3 reads TGTCCCCCCGGCTACGAGCAGTACGTC. It is translated as CPPGYEQYV.

This clonotype was seen only a few times. The chain carries TRBV6-2 or TRBV6-3 and TRBJ2-7; D unclear. Germline CDR1 and CDR2: MNHEY and SVGEGT. Trimming took off 0 bases at V and 9 bases at J, with 18 bases between the two ends. This CDR3 is built from 15 residues. The chain's CDR3 is CASSYSSSILRGQYF. DNA for the CDR3: TGTGCCAGCAGTTACTCGAGCTCCATCCTACGAGGGCAGTACTTC.

The chain couples TRBV6-1 to TRBJ1-1, with D possibly being TRBD1 (5 bases). V lost 5 bases and J lost 3, with 16 bases in between. Germline V lookup: CDR1 MNHNS, CDR2 SASEGT. CDR3 length equals 15 residues. CDR3 region: CASSSPGAEDTEAFF. DNA of the CDR3: TGTGCCAGCAGTAGCCCTGGGGCCGAGGACACTGAAGCTTTCTTT.

This clonotype has more than one count but fewer than ten. J is TRBJ2-1 and V is TRBV7-9; maybe TRBD1 (5 bases). Germline CDR1 reads SEHNR; CDR2 reads FQNEAQ (reference sequence). The CDR3 is 15 amino acids. Trimming took 3 bases from V and 4 from J, leaving 13 bases between them. The CDR3 DNA follows: TGTGCCAGCAGCTTGGGGTGGGGCTGGTACAATGAGCAGTTCTTC. Translation gives CASSLGWGWYNEQFF.

This clonotype was observed a few times. This may come from a read error, since a much larger clone is one base off. The J gene is TRBJ2-5, the V gene TRBV2, with 8 bases lining up with TRBD2. This CDR3 comprises 12 residues. Per germline, CDR1 SNHLY and CDR2 FYNNEI. V gave up 4 bases and J gave up 5 bases; unmatched junction bases: 0. The CDR3 region is CASSASGETQYF. The CDR3 DNA follows: TGTGCCAGCAGTGCTAGCGGGGAGACCCAGTACTTC.

This clonotype was counted many times. This rearrangement joins TRBV28 to TRBJ2-7; D might be TRBD1 (5 bases). The CDR3 consists of 14 residues. V was trimmed by 2 bases and J by 5 bases, leaving 13 bases between them. Per germline, CDR1 MDHEN and CDR2 SYDVKM. This CDR3 reads CASSLEMGRNEQYF. CDR3 in DNA: TGTGCCAGCAGTTTAGAAATGGGGCGTAACGAGCAGTACTTC.

Here the CDR3 reads CASTGLEGYTF. The CDR3 coding sequence is TGTGCCAGCACGGGGCTTGAAGGCTACACCTTC. V usage is TRBV28 and J usage is TRBJ1-2, with a possible D match to TRBD1 (5 bases). Germline-derived CDR1 and CDR2 are MDHEN and SYDVKM. The CDR3 is 11 amino acids. The germline V and J ends were trimmed by 7 bases and 8 bases, with 11 bases remaining between them.

This clonotype was counted between two and nine times. The chain joins TRBV12-5 to TRBJ2-2; 10 nucleotides match TRBD2. Germline V gene lookup returns CDR1 LGHNT and CDR2 FRNRAP. The CDR3 spans 16 residues. V lost 5 bases, J lost 5 bases, and 8 bases stayed unmatched. The CDR3 loop reads CASGRSGRAQTGELFF. The DNA for the CDR3 is TGTGCTAGTGGTCGAAGCGGGAGGGCGCAAACCGGGGAGCTGTTTTTT. Full variable domain (outside the CDR3, taken from reference TRBV12-5 and TRBJ2-2): DARVTQTPRHKVTEMGQEVTMRCQPILGHNTVFWYRQTMMQGLELLAYFRNRAPLDDSGMPKDRFSAEMPDATLATLKIQPSEPRDSAVYFCASGRSGRAQTGELFFGEGSRLTVL.

This clonotype appeared a few times. This sequence joins TRBV7-2 and TRBJ2-1, with TRBD2 matching over 7 bases. V was pared by 4 bases and J by 5 bases, with 5 bases of the junction left unmatched. The germline CDR1 and CDR2 sequences are SGHTA and FQGNSA. This CDR3 spans 14 amino acids. The chain's CDR3 is CASSSRRGNNEQFF. Here the CDR3 DNA reads TGTGCCAGCAGCTCCCGGCGGGGGAACAATGAGCAGTTCTTC.

The V and J genes are TRBV6-1 and TRBJ1-5, with D perhaps matching TRBD1 (5 bases). V was pared by 2 bases and J by 2 bases, with 16 bases between. Per the germline V gene, CDR1 is MNHNS and CDR2 is SASEGT. The CDR3 sequence is 17 residues long. The CDR3 region has the DNA TGTGCCAGCAGTGAAAAACGTAAGGCAGGGCGCAATCAGCCCCAGCATTTT. It translates to CASSEKRKAGRNQPQHF.

The J gene is TRBJ1-2, the V gene TRBV5-6; a possible D gene is TRBD1 (5 bases). Germline V CDR1 and CDR2: SGHDT, YYEEEE. CDR3 length: 14 residues. V was pared by 2 bases and J by 0 bases, with 8 bases between. CDR3 sequence (DNA): TGTGCCAGCAGCTTCGAGGGGACTAACTATGGCTACACCTTC. This sequence encodes CASSFEGTNYGYTF.

The chain recombines TRBV6-1 with TRBJ1-5, with unresolved D. Germline lookup yields CDR1 MNHNS and CDR2 SASEGT. Trimming left V 2 bases short and J 0 bases short, with 8 bases between. CDR3 length: 15 residues. CDR3 loop: CASSEQQDSNQPQHF. CDR3 sequence (DNA): TGTGCCAGCAGTGAACAGCAGGATAGCAATCAGCCCCAGCATTTT.

This clonotype was found a few times. The genes are TRBV19 and TRBJ2-5; 9 bases are a match to TRBD1. The CDR3 totals 16 residues. The V and J ends lost 3 bases and 2 bases, in that order; junction bases with no gene match: 7. Per germline, CDR1 LNHDA and CDR2 SQIVND (reference sequence). The CDR3 loop is CASSMSTGGPQETQYF. The CDR3 region has the DNA TGTGCCAGTAGTATGTCGACAGGGGGGCCTCAAGAGACCCAGTACTTC.

This chain joins TRBV5-1 and TRBJ2-1; 9 bases agree with TRBD2. This CDR3 spans 17 amino acids. CDR1 is SGHRS, CDR2 YFSETQ, per germline. V gave up 0 bases and J gave up 4 bases; unmatched junction bases: 8. Written as DNA, the CDR3 is TGCGCCAGCAGCTTGGTGGCGGGAGGGCCTCTGTACAATGAGCAGTTCTTC. This encodes CASSLVAGGPLYNEQFF.